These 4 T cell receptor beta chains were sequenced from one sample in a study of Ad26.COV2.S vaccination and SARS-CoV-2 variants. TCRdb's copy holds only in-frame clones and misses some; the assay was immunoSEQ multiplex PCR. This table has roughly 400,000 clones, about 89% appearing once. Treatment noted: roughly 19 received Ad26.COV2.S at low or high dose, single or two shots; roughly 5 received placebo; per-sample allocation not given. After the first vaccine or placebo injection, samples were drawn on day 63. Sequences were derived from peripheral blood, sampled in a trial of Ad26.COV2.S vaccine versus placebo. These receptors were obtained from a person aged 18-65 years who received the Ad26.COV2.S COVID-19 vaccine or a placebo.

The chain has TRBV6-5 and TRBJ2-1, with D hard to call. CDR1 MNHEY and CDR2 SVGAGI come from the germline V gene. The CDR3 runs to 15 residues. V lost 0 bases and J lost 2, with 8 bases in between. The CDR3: CASSYSRATYNEQFF. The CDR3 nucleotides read TGTGCCAGCAGTTACTCCCGGGCCACCTACAATGAGCAGTTCTTC.

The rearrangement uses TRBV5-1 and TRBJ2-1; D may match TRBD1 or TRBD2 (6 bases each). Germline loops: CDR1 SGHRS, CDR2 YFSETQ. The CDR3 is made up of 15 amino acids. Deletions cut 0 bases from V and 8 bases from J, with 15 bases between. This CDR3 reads CASSLDEGGRDEQFF. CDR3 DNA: TGCGCCAGCAGCTTGGATGAAGGGGGGCGGGATGAGCAGTTCTTC.

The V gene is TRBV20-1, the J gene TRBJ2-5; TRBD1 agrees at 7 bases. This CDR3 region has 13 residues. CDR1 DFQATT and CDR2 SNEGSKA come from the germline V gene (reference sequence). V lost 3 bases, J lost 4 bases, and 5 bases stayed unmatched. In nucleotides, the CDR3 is TGCAGTGCTAGTCCCGACAGGGCAGAGACCCAGTACTTC. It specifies CSASPDRAETQYF.

The CDR3 bases are TGTGCCAGCAGCCCAGACAGGGCTTACACAGATACGCAGTATTTT. Its protein is CASSPDRAYTDTQYF. The chain joins TRBV9 to TRBJ2-3; 7 nucleotides agree with TRBD1. The germline V gene has CDR1 SGDLS and CDR2 YYNGEE. This CDR3 spans 15 amino acids. The V segment lost 4 bases and the J segment 2 bases; nucleotides outside the gene matches: 7.